These 22 T cell receptor beta chains were sequenced from one sample in a study of blood T cells in healthy people across ages. For the second PCR, which ran for about 6 to 11 cycles, a sample-barcoded 5' primer and a J-beta primer mix were used. TCRdb independently ran MiXCR on the 5' RACE reads; one entry per CDR3 protein. The table records approximately 1.5 million distinct CDR3 sequences, about 35% of them present only once. Sequencing was done on a sample of blood. The receptors derive from a woman aged 25 to 39 in good health.

The chain links TRBV5-1 to TRBJ1-1; 8 positions agree with TRBD1. This CDR3 spans 13 amino acids. CDR1 is SGHRS, CDR2 YFSETQ, per germline. Trimming at V came to 3 bases and at J to 10 bases, leaving 8 bases not matched to a gene. In DNA, the CDR3 is TGCGCCAGCAGCTCGGGACAGGCGTTGAGAGCTTTCTTT. It encodes CASSSGQALRAFF.

V usage is TRBV4-1 and J usage is TRBJ1-1; possibly TRBD1 for D (5 bases). CDR1 and CDR2 (germline): MGHRA, YSYEKL. Trimming stripped 4 bases from V and 4 bases from J, with 13 bases between. This CDR3 region has 14 residues. This CDR3 is CASSLRDVGTEAFF. CDR3 bases: TGCGCCAGCAGCCTGAGGGACGTGGGCACTGAAGCTTTCTTT.

V and J are TRBV6-5 and TRBJ2-1; 7 bases line up with TRBD2. CDR3 length: 13 amino acids. Per germline, CDR1 MNHEY and CDR2 SVGAGI. The V and J ends lost 0 bases and 15 bases, in that order; junction bases with no gene match: 8. CDR3 nucleotides: TGTGCCAGCAGTTACTCCGGAGGGAGGGCCCCGTTCTTC. This encodes CASSYSGGRAPFF.

On this clonotype itself: A much larger clone lies one base from this, so it may be a read error. CDR3 coding DNA: TGTGCCAGCAACGTAACCATACAAGAGACCCAGTACTTC. Translated: CASNVTIQETQYF. V is TRBV9 and J is TRBJ2-5; no clear D gene. The CDR3 covers 13 residues. Germline CDR1 and CDR2: SGDLS and YYNGEE.

The chain's CDR3 is CASSPFGVMETQYF. CDR3 in DNA: TGTGCCAGCAGCCCCTTTGGGGTAATGGAGACCCAGTACTTC. The V gene is TRBV9, the J gene TRBJ2-5; D gene ambiguous. The CDR3 spans 14 residues. Trimming cost V 4 bases and J 5 bases, with 15 bases left between them. Per germline, CDR1 SGDLS and CDR2 YYNGEE.

This clonotype turned up a few times. This chain connects TRBV12-3 or TRBV12-4 to TRBJ1-5; possibly TRBD1 for D (6 bases). The CDR3 has 16 amino acids. V lost 3 bases, J lost 6 bases, and 18 bases lay in between. The CDR3 DNA reads as TGTGCCAGCAGTTTCAGCCTAGGGAGGGGGGGTCAGCCCCAGCATTTT. Amino acids: CASSFSLGRGGQPQHF.

For the CDR3, the DNA is TGTGCCAGCAGCGTAGAATTGTCGCACAACCAAGAGACCCAGTACTTC. Its translation: CASSVELSHNQETQYF. The chain is built from TRBV9 and TRBJ2-5; unclear D gene. The germline V gene has CDR1 SGDLS and CDR2 YYNGEE. The V end was cut by 0 bases, the J end by 0 bases, with 12 bases between. The CDR3 is 16 amino acids. Full variable domain (missing parts from reference TRBV9 and TRBJ2-5): DSGVTQTPKHLITATGQRVTLRCSPRSGDLSVYWYQQSLDQGLQFLIQYYNGEERAKGNILERFSAQQFPDLHSELNLSSLELGDSALYFCASSVELSHNQETQYFGPGTRLLVL.

V gene TRBV7-2 combines with J gene TRBJ1-2, with D tentatively TRBD1 (5 bases). The CDR3 is 14 residues long. Germline V gives CDR1 SGHTA, CDR2 FQGNSA. Trimming took off 2 bases at V and 0 bases at J, with 7 bases between the two ends. The CDR3 loop reads CASSLQGTNYGYTF. In nucleotides, the CDR3 is TGTGCCAGCAGCTTACAGGGTACTAACTATGGCTACACCTTC.

This clonotype has a count of ten or more. The rearrangement links TRBV29-1 to TRBJ2-1; the match to TRBD1 covers 8 bases. Trimming at V came to 7 bases and at J to 7 bases, leaving 3 bases not matched to a gene. CDR3 length: 11 amino acids. CDR1 is SQVTM and CDR2 is ANQGSEA in the germline V gene. The CDR3, as DNA: TGCAGCGGAGACAGGGGAAATGAGCAGTTCTTC. Residues: CSGDRGNEQFF.

In this sample, this clonotype turned up a few times. The rearrangement joins TRBV20-1 to TRBJ2-1; possibly TRBD2 for D (5 bases). The germline gives CDR1 DFQATT, CDR2 SNEGSKA (reference sequence). The CDR3 runs 14 residues. V lost 6 bases, J lost 1 base, and 13 bases lay in between. The CDR3 coding sequence is TGCAGTGCCCCACTTCGGGGTTCCTACAATGAGCAGTTCTTC. It codes for CSAPLRGSYNEQFF.

The chain is built from TRBV13 and TRBJ2-5; possibly TRBD2 for D (6 bases). The DNA end is more similar to TRBJ2-7, so the J call may be wrong. The CDR3 consists of 15 residues. Germline values: CDR1 PRHDT, CDR2 FYEKMQ (reference sequence). For the CDR3, the DNA is TGTGCCAGCAGCCCAGGAGGGTCCAGGGTCTACGAGCAGTACTTC. Translated: CASSPGGSRVYEQYF.

This clonotype showed up just a few times. In DNA, the CDR3 is TGCAGTGCTAGAGATCCTTCCGGGACTAGTATGAGCACAGATACGCAGTATTTT. Its protein is CSARDPSGTSMSTDTQYF. V gene TRBV20-1 combines with J gene TRBJ2-3, with TRBD2 identical over 8 bases. V was pared by 0 bases and J by 0 bases, with 11 bases of the junction left unmatched. The length of the CDR3 is 18 residues. Germline lookup yields CDR1 DFQATT and CDR2 SNEGSKA (reference sequence).

This clonotype was seen only a few times. This chain uses TRBV3-1 with TRBJ2-3, with D perhaps TRBD2 (6 bases). V lost 1 base, J lost 3 bases, and 11 bases lay in between. In germline, CDR1 is LGHDT, CDR2 YNNKEL (reference sequence). The CDR3 contains 15 residues. CDR3 DNA: TGTGCCAGCAGCCAAGGTTCTGGGACTACAGATACGCAGTATTTT. Translating it yields CASSQGSGTTDTQYF.

This clonotype was counted only a few times. The V gene is TRBV5-1, the J gene TRBJ1-4; D unclear. CDR3 size: 13 residues. Germline V CDR1 and CDR2: SGHRS, YFSETQ. With 3 bases removed from V and 1 base from J, the gap between germline ends came to 4 bases. The CDR3 DNA reads as TGCGCCAGCAGCTACATAACTAATGAAAAACTGTTTTTT. Residues: CASSYITNEKLFF.

This chain connects TRBV9 to TRBJ2-5; no clear D. This CDR3 has 18 amino acids. The germline CDR1 and CDR2 sequences are SGDLS and YYNGEE. V was clipped by 0 bases and J by 0 bases, with 18 bases between them. DNA of the CDR3: TGTGCCAGCAGCGTAGAGGCAATGATGGCGGTTAACCAAGAGACCCAGTACTTC. Translated: CASSVEAMMAVNQETQYF.

The table lists this clonotype with a few counts. The chain employs TRBV7-3 and TRBJ2-6; TRBD2 agrees at 8 bases. V trimming: 5 bases; J trimming: 0 bases; junction bases outside the gene matches: 6. In germline, CDR1 is SGHTA, CDR2 FQGTGA. This CDR3 region has 17 residues. The CDR3 region is CASSRVRGDSGANVLTF. CDR3 nucleotide sequence: TGTGCCAGCAGCCGAGTGCGGGGGGACTCTGGGGCCAACGTCCTGACTTTC.

On this clonotype: Germline and junction disagree at one end, which may indicate a read error. The V call is TRBV30, the J call TRBJ2-3, with 7 positions matching TRBD1. CDR1 and CDR2 (germline): GTSNPN, SVGIG (reference sequence). The CDR3 is 15 amino acids. The CDR3 nucleotides are TGTGCCAGGAGTGGGGGACAGCTACCCACAGATACGCAGTATTTT. Its protein is CARSGGQLPTDTQYF.

The chain is built from TRBV30 and TRBJ2-1; no reliable D call. The CDR3 loop spans 11 amino acids. Germline V CDR1 and CDR2: GTSNPN, SVGIG (reference sequence). With 2 bases removed from V and 10 bases from J, the gap between germline ends came to 9 bases. CDR3 sequence: CAWSSIREQFF. The DNA for the CDR3 is TGTGCCTGGAGTTCTATAAGGGAGCAGTTCTTC.

The J gene is TRBJ2-5, the V gene TRBV20-1; 10 bases map to TRBD1. V gave up 8 bases and J gave up 2 bases; unmatched junction bases: 14. CDR3 length equals 16 residues. CDR1 DFQATT and CDR2 SNEGSKA come from the germline V gene (reference sequence). CDR3 amino acids: CSTVEWGQGSQETQYF. The CDR3 nucleotides are TGCAGTACCGTTGAATGGGGACAGGGGAGTCAAGAGACCCAGTACTTC.

Comments on this clonotype: A much larger clone differs by one base, so this may be a read error. V is TRBV12-3 or TRBV12-4 and J is TRBJ2-1; 9 bases align to TRBD2. The CDR3 runs to 15 residues. V was pared by 7 bases and J by 4 bases, with 8 bases of the junction left unmatched. DNA for the CDR3: TGTGCCAGCAATCCTGAGGCGGGGGGGTACAATGAGCAGTTCTTC. Amino acids: CASNPEAGGYNEQFF.

V usage is TRBV6-1 and J usage is TRBJ1-2; D possibly corresponds to TRBD1 (5 bases). CDR3 length: 13 residues. Germline assignment: CDR1 MNHNS and CDR2 SASEGT. V lost 7 bases and J 2 bases, leaving 11 bases between the germline ends. In nucleotides, the CDR3 is TGTGCCAGCATGACCGGGACGAACTATGGCTACACCTTC. Protein: CASMTGTNYGYTF.

This clonotype was seen a handful of times. The V call is TRBV27, the J call TRBJ2-3, with 12 bases matching TRBD2. This CDR3 comprises 18 residues. With V trimmed by 3 bases and J by 2 bases, 9 bases remained unmatched. CDR1 is MNHEY and CDR2 is SMNVEV in the germline V gene (reference sequence). The CDR3 sequence: CASSFGGASGRATDTQYF. The CDR3, as DNA: TGTGCCAGCAGTTTCGGGGGCGCTAGCGGGAGGGCCACAGATACGCAGTATTTT.